The 5 T cell receptor beta chains below were found in one sample sequenced in a study of cytomegalovirus exposure and HLA in healthy donors. PCR was performed using 60 Vbeta and 13 Jbeta primers. This table comes from immunoSEQ multiplex PCR, and its TCRdb copy is limited to in-frame clones, with some not included. This table holds about 200,000 clones, approximately 82% found once. Sequenced material: PBMCs. Receptors originate from a man aged 18-30 years in good health and CMV-seronegative.

The chain joins TRBV5-4 to TRBJ2-7; 11 positions match TRBD2. CDR1 and CDR2 (germline): SGHNT, YYREEE (reference sequence). CDR3 length: 15 amino acids. Trimming took 0 bases from V and 5 from J; bases not matched to a gene: 4. The CDR3 region has the DNA TGTGCCAGCAGCTTGGGTACTAGCGGGAGAGACGAGCAGTACTTC. Protein product: CASSLGTSGRDEQYF.

This clone was seen a few times. The chain links TRBV2 to TRBJ1-5; D is possibly TRBD1 (6 bases). The germline V and J ends were trimmed by 0 bases and 0 bases, with 12 bases remaining between them. Germline CDR1 is SNHLY and CDR2 is FYNNEI. This CDR3 is built from 17 residues. The CDR3 loop is CASSEARTAYSNQPQHF. The CDR3 DNA is TGTGCCAGCAGTGAAGCTAGGACAGCTTATAGCAATCAGCCCCAGCATTTT.

The V gene is TRBV5-1, the J gene TRBJ1-1, with a weak D call TRBD1 (5 bases). V lost 3 bases and J 1 base, leaving 10 bases between the germline ends. The germline V gene has CDR1 SGHRS and CDR2 YFSETQ. The CDR3 runs to 14 residues. In nucleotides, the CDR3 is TGCGCCAGCAGCTGGGGGGATACGAACACTGAAGCTTTCTTT. It specifies CASSWGDTNTEAFF.

The chain has TRBV12-5 and TRBJ2-2; 7 bases fit TRBD1. Trimming took 0 bases from V and 6 from J; bases not matched to a gene: 4. This CDR3 region has 15 residues. The germline CDR1 and CDR2 sequences are LGHNT and FRNRAP. The CDR3 sequence: CASGLVFQGAGELFF. CDR3 nucleotide sequence: TGTGCTAGTGGTTTGGTATTTCAGGGGGCCGGGGAGCTGTTTTTT.

The chain links TRBV10-1 to TRBJ1-1; TRBD1 matches 8 bases. The germline CDR1 and CDR2 sequences are WNHNN and SYGVQD (reference sequence). CDR3 length: 15 residues. Unmatched junction bases numbered 9, after V lost 4 bases and J lost 5 bases. CDR3: CASSGGNRGITEAFF. The CDR3 bases are TGCGCCAGCAGTGGGGGTAACAGGGGGATTACTGAAGCTTTCTTT.